This T cell receptor beta chain stems from a study of shared clonotypes between healthy human individuals. About the research overall: Aged 18 to 49, the donors were a couple of women and a few men.

Genomic DNA (from each subset) was split evenly across several immunoSEQ plates. Repertoires were generated with immunoSEQ multiplex PCR, while TCRdb's copy carries only in-frame clones and drops some. The profile covers under 2,000,000 clones, with just under 95% appearing a single time and roughly 1% taken by the ten largest. V gave up 5 bases and J gave up 10 bases, with 12 bases separating them. Germline-derived CDR1 and CDR2 are SGHVS and FQNEAQ. The CDR3 runs 12 residues. The naive CD8 subset, CD45RO-negative cells positively selected for CCR7, excluded terminally differentiated effector memory CD45RA+ cells.

This clonotype was obtained from a young man in good health. The chain links TRBV7-8 to TRBJ2-1; D gene unclear. Specimen: naive CD8+ T cells sorted from blood. The CDR3 spells CASSRAGYEQFF. In DNA, the CDR3 is TGTGCCAGCAGCCGCGCCGGCTACGAGCAGTTCTTC.